The present TCR beta chain was sequenced within a study of blood T cells in healthy people across ages. Study-wide results and caveats: A roughly linear fall in TCR beta diversity per million T cells was seen with increasing age. Relative to aged donors, long-lived donors carried more naive CD4+ cells and displayed higher diversity.

Next came a second PCR, run for about 6 to 12 cycles, which used a sample-barcoded 5' primer along with a J-beta primer mix. TCRdb reprocessed the 5' RACE reads via MiXCR and lists one record per CDR3 protein. The sample consists of around 1,800,000 distinct CDR3 sequences, about 39% of them appearing once. On this clonotype itself: Its antigen is as yet unknown.

Germline CDR1 reads DFQATT; CDR2 reads SNEGSKA (reference sequence). V lost 0 bases to trimming and J lost 0 bases, with 12 bases between them. The CDR3 is made up of 15 amino acids. The TCR was taken from a human donor in good health. Sequencing was carried out using blood. The J gene is TRBJ2-7, the V gene TRBV20-1; D is possibly TRBD1 or TRBD2 (5 bases each). The CDR3 DNA reads TGCAGTGCTAGAGATTTTGGGACGGACTCCTACGAGCAGTACTTC. Amino acids: CSARDFGTDSYEQYF.